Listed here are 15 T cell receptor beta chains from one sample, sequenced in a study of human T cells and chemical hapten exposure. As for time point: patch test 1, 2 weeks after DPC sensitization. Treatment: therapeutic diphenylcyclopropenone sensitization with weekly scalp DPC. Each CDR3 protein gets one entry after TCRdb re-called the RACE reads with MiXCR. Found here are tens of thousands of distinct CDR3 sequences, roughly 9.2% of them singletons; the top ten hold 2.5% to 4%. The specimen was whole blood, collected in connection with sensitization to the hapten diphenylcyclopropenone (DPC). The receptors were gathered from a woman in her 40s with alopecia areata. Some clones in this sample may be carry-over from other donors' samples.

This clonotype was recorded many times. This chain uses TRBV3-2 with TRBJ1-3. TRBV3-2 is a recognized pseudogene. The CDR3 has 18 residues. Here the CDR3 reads CASSLLFDYIPSGNTIYF. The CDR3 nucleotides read TGTGCCAGCAGCCTACTTTTCGACTACATCCCCTCTGGAAACACCATATACTTT.

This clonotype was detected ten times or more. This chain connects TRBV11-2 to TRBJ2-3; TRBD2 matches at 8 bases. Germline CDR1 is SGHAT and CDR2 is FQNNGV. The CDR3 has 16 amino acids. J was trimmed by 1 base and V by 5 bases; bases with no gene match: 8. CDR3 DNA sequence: TGTGCCAGCAGCCTAGGCCTTAGCGGGGGCACAGATACGCAGTATTTT. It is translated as CASSLGLSGGTDTQYF. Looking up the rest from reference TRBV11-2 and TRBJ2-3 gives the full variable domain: EAGVAQSPRYKIIEKRQSVAFWCNPISGHATLYWYQQILGQGPKLLIQFQNNGVVDDSQLPKDRFSAERLKGVDSTLKIQPAKLEDSAVYLCASSLGLSGGTDTQYFGPGTRLTVL.

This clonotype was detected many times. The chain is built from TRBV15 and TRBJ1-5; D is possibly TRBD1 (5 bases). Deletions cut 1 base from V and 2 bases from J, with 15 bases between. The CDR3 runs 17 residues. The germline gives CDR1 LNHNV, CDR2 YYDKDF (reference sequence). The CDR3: CATSRGPVGVGNQPQHF. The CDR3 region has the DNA TGTGCCACCAGCAGAGGGCCGGTAGGGGTTGGCAATCAGCCCCAGCATTTT.

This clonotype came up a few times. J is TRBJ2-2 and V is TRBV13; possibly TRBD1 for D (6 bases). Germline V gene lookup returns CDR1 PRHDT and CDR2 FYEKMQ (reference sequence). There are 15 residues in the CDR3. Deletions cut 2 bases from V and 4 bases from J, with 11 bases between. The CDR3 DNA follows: TGTGCCAGCAGCTTATCCAGGGGACGCACCGGGGAGCTGTTTTTT. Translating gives CASSLSRGRTGELFF. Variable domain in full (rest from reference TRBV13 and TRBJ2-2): AAGVIQSPRHLIKEKRETATLKCYPIPRHDTVYWYQQGPGQDPQFLISFYEKMQSDKGSIPDRFSAQQFSDYHSELNMSSLELGDSALYFCASSLSRGRTGELFFGEGSRLTVL.

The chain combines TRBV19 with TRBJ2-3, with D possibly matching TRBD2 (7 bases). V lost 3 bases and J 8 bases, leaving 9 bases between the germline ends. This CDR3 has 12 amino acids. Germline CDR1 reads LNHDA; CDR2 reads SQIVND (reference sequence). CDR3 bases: TGTGCCAGTAGTATTAGGGGGGGTACGCAGTATTTT. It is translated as CASSIRGGTQYF. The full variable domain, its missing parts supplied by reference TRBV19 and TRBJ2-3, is DGGITQSPKYLFRKEGQNVTLSCEQNLNHDAMYWYRQDPGQGLRLIYYSQIVNDFQKGDIAEGYSVSREKKESFPLTVTSAQKNPTAFYLCASSIRGGTQYFGPGTRLTVL.

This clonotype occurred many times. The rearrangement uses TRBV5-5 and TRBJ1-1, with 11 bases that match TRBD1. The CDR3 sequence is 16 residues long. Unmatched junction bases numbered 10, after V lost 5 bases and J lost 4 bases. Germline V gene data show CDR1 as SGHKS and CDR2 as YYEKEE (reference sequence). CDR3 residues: CASSFGTGGWSTEAFF. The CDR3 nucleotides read TGTGCCAGCAGTTTCGGGACAGGGGGTTGGAGCACTGAAGCTTTCTTT.

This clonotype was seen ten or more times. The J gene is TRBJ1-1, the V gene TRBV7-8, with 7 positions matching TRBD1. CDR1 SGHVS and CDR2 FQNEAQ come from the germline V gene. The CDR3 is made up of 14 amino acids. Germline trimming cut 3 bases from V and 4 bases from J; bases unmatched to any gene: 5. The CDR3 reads CASSFRTGGTEAFF. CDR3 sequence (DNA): TGTGCCAGCAGCTTTAGGACAGGAGGCACTGAAGCTTTCTTT. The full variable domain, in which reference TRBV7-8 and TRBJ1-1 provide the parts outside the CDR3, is GAGVSQSPRYKVAKRGQDVALRCDPISGHVSLFWYQQALGQGPEFLTYFQNEAQLDKSGLPSDRFFAERPEGSVSTLKIQRTQQEDSAVYLCASSFRTGGTEAFFGQGTRLTVV.

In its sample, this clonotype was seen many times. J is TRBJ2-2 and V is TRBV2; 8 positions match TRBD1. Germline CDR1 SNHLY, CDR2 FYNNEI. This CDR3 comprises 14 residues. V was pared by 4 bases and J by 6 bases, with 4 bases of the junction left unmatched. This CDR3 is CASSGLTGAGELFF. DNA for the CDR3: TGTGCCAGCAGTGGACTGACAGGGGCCGGGGAGCTGTTTTTT.

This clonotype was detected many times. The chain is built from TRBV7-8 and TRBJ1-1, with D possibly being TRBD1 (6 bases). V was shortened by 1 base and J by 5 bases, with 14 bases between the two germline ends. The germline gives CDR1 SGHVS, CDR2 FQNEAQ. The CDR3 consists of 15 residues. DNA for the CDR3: TGTGCCAGCAGCTTAGGTTCCGGGGGCATAACTGAAGCTTTCTTT. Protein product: CASSLGSGGITEAFF.

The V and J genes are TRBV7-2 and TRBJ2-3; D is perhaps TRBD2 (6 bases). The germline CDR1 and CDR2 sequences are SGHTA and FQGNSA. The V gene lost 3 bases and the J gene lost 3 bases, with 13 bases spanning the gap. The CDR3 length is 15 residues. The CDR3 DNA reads TGTGCCAGCAGCTTCGGGACTCCCGGGACAGATACGCAGTATTTT. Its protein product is CASSFGTPGTDTQYF.

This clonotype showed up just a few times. CDR3 in amino acids: CASSLRRVWFF. Here the CDR3 DNA reads TGTGCCAGCAGTTTAAGAAGGGTTTGGTTCTTC. The chain employs TRBV28 and TRBJ2-1; D not certain. The CDR3 covers 11 residues. Germline V lookup: CDR1 MDHEN, CDR2 SYDVKM. V was cut by 2 bases and J by 15 bases, with 11 bases left in between.

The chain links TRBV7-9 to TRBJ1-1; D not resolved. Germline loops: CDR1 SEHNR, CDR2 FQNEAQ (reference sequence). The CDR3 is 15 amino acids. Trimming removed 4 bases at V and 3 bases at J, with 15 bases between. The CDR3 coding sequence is TGTGCCAGCAGCTCCCAAGGGTTCTCTTACACTGAAGCTTTCTTT. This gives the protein CASSSQGFSYTEAFF.

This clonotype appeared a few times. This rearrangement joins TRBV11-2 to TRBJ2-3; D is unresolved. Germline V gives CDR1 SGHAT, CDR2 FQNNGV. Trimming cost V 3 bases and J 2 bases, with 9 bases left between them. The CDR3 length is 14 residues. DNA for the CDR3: TGTGCCAGCAGCTTGGGCAAAACCACAGATACGCAGTATTTT. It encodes CASSLGKTTDTQYF.

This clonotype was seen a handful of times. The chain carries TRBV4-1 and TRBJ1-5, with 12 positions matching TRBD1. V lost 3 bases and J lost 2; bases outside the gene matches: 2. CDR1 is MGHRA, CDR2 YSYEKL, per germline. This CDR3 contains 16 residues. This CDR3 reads CASSQGQGAGNQPQHF. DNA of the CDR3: TGCGCCAGCAGCCAGGGACAGGGGGCTGGCAATCAGCCCCAGCATTTT.

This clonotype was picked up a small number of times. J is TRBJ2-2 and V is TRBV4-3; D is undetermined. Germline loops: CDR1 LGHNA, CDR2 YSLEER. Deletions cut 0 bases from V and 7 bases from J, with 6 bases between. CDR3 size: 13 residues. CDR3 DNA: TGCGCCAGCAGCCAAGATCGATACGGGGAGCTGTTTTTT. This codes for CASSQDRYGELFF.